A selection of T cell receptor beta chains follows, all from one sample in a study of cytomegalovirus exposure and HLA in healthy donors. TCRdb keeps only in-frame clones here, not all; method: immunoSEQ multiplex PCR. The sample holds a few hundred thousand clones, roughly 87% seen once. Source material: PBMCs. The receptors were sampled from a woman under 40 in good health and CMV-seronegative. Each CDR3 is given with its conserved first and last residue. The D gene is left open where the match is weak. A row's size may be missing; if present it is once, few, many or a size class.

j_call v_call d_call clone_size cdr3_aa cdr3_nt
TRBJ1-2 TRBV10-3 TRBD1 NA CASPGQGDCKYGYTF TGTGCCAGCCCGGGACAGGGTGATTGTAAATATGGCTACACCTTC
TRBJ2-7 TRBV7-2 NA NA CASSLARHEQYF TGTGCCAGCAGCTTAGCCAGGCACGAGCAGTACTTC
TRBJ2-1 TRBV9 TRBD2 NA CASSPGTSQDEQFF TGTGCCAGCAGCCCCGGGACTAGCCAGGATGAGCAGTTCTTC
TRBJ2-2 TRBV27 TRBD2 NA CASSLAGGGELFF TGTGCCAGCAGTTTAGCGGGAGGCGGGGAGCTGTTTTTT
TRBJ2-5 TRBV15 TRBD1 NA CATSGKARTGEETQYF TGTGCCACCAGCGGAAAAGCCCGGACAGGGGAAGAGACCCAGTACTTC
TRBJ2-7 TRBV7-9 NA NA CASSRWDPSSYEQYF TGTGCCAGCAGCCGCTGGGACCCTAGCTCCTACGAGCAGTACTTC
TRBJ1-2 TRBV27 NA NA CASRAGHSYGYTF TGTGCCAGCAGAGCAGGACATTCTTATGGCTACACCTTC
TRBJ2-5 TRBV27 NA NA CVTSRVRGETQYF TGTGTCACATCAAGGGTTAGGGGAGAGACCCAGTACTTC
TRBJ2-1 TRBV7-8 NA NA CASSPGLSSYNEQFF TGTGCCAGCAGCCCGGGACTCAGCTCCTACAATGAGCAGTTCTTC
TRBJ2-7 TRBV19 TRBD1 NA CASSTGQGGFYEQYF TGTGCCAGTAGTACTGGACAGGGGGGATTCTACGAGCAGTACTTC
TRBJ2-7 TRBV5-4 TRBD2 once CASRDGTSGNYEQYF TGTGCCAGCAGGGATGGGACTAGCGGGAACTACGAGCAGTACTTC
TRBJ2-1 TRBV4-3 NA NA CASSPERRSNEQFF TGCGCCAGCAGCCCAGAGCGAAGATCCAATGAGCAGTTCTTC
TRBJ2-3 TRBV19 NA NA CASSTGRGDTQYF TGTGCCAGTAGCACAGGGAGGGGAGATACGCAGTATTTT
TRBJ2-5 TRBV29-1 TRBD1 NA CSVVTGAGETQYF TGCAGCGTTGTAACAGGGGCAGGAGAGACCCAGTACTTC
TRBJ2-2 TRBV27 NA NA CASSLSGGFTGELFF TGTGCCAGCAGTTTGTCAGGGGGGTTCACCGGGGAGCTGTTTTTT
TRBJ1-2 TRBV11-2 NA NA CASSLVAGAYGYTF TGTGCCAGCAGCTTAGTCGCAGGGGCCTATGGCTACACCTTC
TRBJ2-3 TRBV5-6 TRBD2 NA CASSIRTSGRGDTQYF TGTGCCAGCAGCATACGGACTAGCGGGAGAGGAGATACGCAGTATTTT
TRBJ2-3 TRBV5-6 NA NA CASSPGQPTDTQYF TGTGCCAGCAGCCCGGGACAACCCACAGATACGCAGTATTTT
TRBJ2-7 TRBV11-2 TRBD2 NA CASSPDLGTRAYEQYF TGTGCCAGCAGCCCGGACCTCGGGACTAGGGCCTACGAGCAGTACTTC
TRBJ2-2 TRBV6-5 NA NA CASSTDPAGELFF TGTGCCAGCAGCACCGACCCGGCCGGGGAGCTGTTTTTT
TRBJ2-2 TRBV9 NA NA CASSVVLAASSHTGELFF TGTGCCAGCAGCGTAGTTCTGGCGGCCAGCAGTCACACCGGGGAGCTGTTTTTT
TRBJ2-7 TRBV28 NA NA CASSAAWGSYEQYF TGTGCCAGCAGTGCTGCTTGGGGCTCCTACGAGCAGTACTTC
TRBJ2-1 TRBV5-4 TRBD1 NA CASTSPGQRYNEQFF TGTGCCAGCACTTCTCCGGGACAGCGATACAATGAGCAGTTCTTC
TRBJ2-1 TRBV28 NA NA CASSINDNEQFF TGTGCCAGCAGTATTAACGACAATGAGCAGTTCTTC
TRBJ2-3 TRBV9 NA NA CASSVVPTGTDTQYF TGTGCCAGCAGCGTAGTCCCTACAGGCACAGATACGCAGTATTTT
TRBJ2-2 TRBV29-1 NA NA CSVELSGQGGTGELFF TGCAGCGTTGAATTAAGCGGGCAGGGAGGCACCGGGGAGCTGTTTTTT
TRBJ1-4 TRBV5-4 NA NA CASSLIGEKLFF TGTGCCAGCAGCCTCATAGGCGAAAAACTGTTTTTT
TRBJ2-1 TRBV27 NA NA CASSFSDSYEQFF TGTGCCAGCAGTTTCTCGGACAGTTATGAGCAGTTCTTC
TRBJ2-7 TRBV4-3 NA once CASSQDQGGLQYF TGCGCCAGCAGCCAAGATCAGGGCGGGTTGCAGTACTTC
TRBJ1-5 TRBV28 NA NA CASSLSGANNQPQHF TGTGCCAGCAGTTTATCTGGGGCTAACAATCAGCCCCAGCATTTT
TRBJ1-2 TRBV6-1 TRBD1 once CASSEGGGYYGYTF TGTGCCAGCAGTGAAGGAGGGGGCTACTATGGCTACACCTTC
TRBJ2-5 TRBV9 NA once CASSASASRGETQYF TGTGCCAGCAGCGCGTCCGCTAGCCGAGGCGAGACCCAGTACTTC
TRBJ1-1 TRBV7-8 NA once CASSLVFRGNTEAFF TGTGCCAGCAGCTTAGTTTTTCGAGGGAACACTGAAGCTTTCTTT
TRBJ1-2 TRBV28 NA NA CASSLSGRAAGTYGYTF TGTGCCAGCAGTTTATCCGGCAGGGCCGCCGGGACCTATGGCTACACCTTC
TRBJ2-3 TRBV6-5 NA NA CASKSQGLTDTQYF TGTGCCAGCAAATCCCAGGGGCTCACAGATACGCAGTATTTT
TRBJ2-7 TRBV7-2 NA NA CASSLARGGSSYEQYF TGTGCCAGCAGCTTAGCGAGGGGGGGCAGCTCCTACGAGCAGTACTTC
TRBJ2-7 TRBV7-2 TRBD1 NA CASSFWDSTYEQYF TGTGCCAGCAGCTTTTGGGACAGCACCTACGAGCAGTACTTC
TRBJ2-5 TRBV7-9 TRBD2 NA CASSLDLAGGPYVTQYF TGTGCCAGCAGCTTAGACCTAGCGGGAGGGCCTTACGTGACCCAGTACTTC
TRBJ2-1 TRBV2 NA NA CASRAGTDYNEQFF TGTGCCAGCAGGGCCGGGACGGACTACAATGAGCAGTTCTTC
TRBJ2-3 TRBV30 TRBD2 NA CAWSVGLAGVADTQYF TGTGCCTGGAGTGTGGGACTAGCGGGAGTTGCCGATACGCAGTATTTT
TRBJ2-1 TRBV4-3 TRBD2 NA CASSQELAAYNEQFF TGCGCCAGCAGCCAAGAACTAGCGGCTTACAATGAGCAGTTCTTC
TRBJ1-2 TRBV4-2 TRBD1 NA CASSQELAGTGYGYTF TGTGCCAGCAGCCAAGAACTGGCCGGGACAGGGTATGGCTACACCTTC
TRBJ2-7 TRBV18 NA NA CASSPNRGSNYEQYF TGTGCCAGCTCACCAAACAGAGGATCGAACTACGAGCAGTACTTC
TRBJ2-7 TRBV11-2 TRBD1 NA CASSLEGQGVSEQYF TGTGCCAGCAGCTTAGAGGGACAGGGAGTATCCGAGCAGTACTTC
TRBJ2-1 TRBV5-1 NA NA CASRSLLGQYEQFF TGCGCCAGCAGGTCCCTATTAGGACAGTATGAGCAGTTCTTC
TRBJ1-2 TRBV18 NA NA CASSPPSGPGGYTF TGTGCCAGCTCACCACCGAGCGGGCCGGGAGGCTACACCTTC
TRBJ1-1 TRBV29-1 TRBD1 NA CSVVDTGQAPEAFF TGCAGCGTAGTTGACACGGGACAGGCGCCTGAAGCTTTCTTT
TRBJ2-5 TRBV18 TRBD1 NA CASSTGNRDRVKETQYF TGTGCCAGCTCAACGGGTAATCGGGACAGGGTCAAAGAGACCCAGTACTTC
TRBJ1-2 TRBV5-4 NA NA CASSLEFQGNYGYTF TGTGCCAGCAGCTTGGAATTTCAGGGAAACTATGGCTACACCTTC
TRBJ2-3 TRBV5-1 NA NA CASSLEGDTQYF TGCGCCAGCAGCTTGGAAGGAGATACGCAGTATTTT
TRBJ2-1 TRBV21-1 NA NA CASQKAGYNEQFF TGTGCCAGCCAAAAAGCTGGCTACAATGAGCAGTTCTTC
TRBJ2-1 TRBV2 NA NA CASSEAARSNEQFF TGTGCCAGCAGTGAAGCGGCTAGGTCCAATGAGCAGTTCTTC
TRBJ2-5 TRBV7-9 NA NA CASSLRGAQETQYF TGTGCCAGCAGCTTACGCGGGGCCCAAGAGACCCAGTACTTC
TRBJ2-7 TRBV18 TRBD1 NA CASSPDRGRSYEQYF TGTGCCAGCTCACCCGACAGGGGCCGCTCCTACGAGCAGTACTTC
TRBJ1-1 TRBV28 NA NA CASSLISANTEAFF TGTGCCAGCAGTTTAATCTCGGCGAACACTGAAGCTTTCTTT
TRBJ1-2 TRBV7-2 TRBD1 few CASSLYSGDRDYGYTF TGTGCCAGCAGCTTATATAGTGGGGACAGGGACTATGGCTACACCTTC
TRBJ1-5 TRBV19 NA once CASSIRIYQPQHF TGTGCCAGTAGTATAAGGATTTATCAGCCCCAGCATTTT